The rows below give T cell receptor beta chains drawn from one sample of a study of cytomegalovirus exposure and HLA in healthy donors. Using immunoSEQ multiplex PCR, the repertoire was profiled, and TCRdb retains in-frame clones only, with some absent. The repertoire holds roughly 170,000 clones, with approximately 75% as singletons. The sequenced material came from PBMCs. These receptor sequences come from a girl under 18 in good health and CMV-seronegative. Each CDR3 is given without its conserved first and last residue. Each record gives: CDR3 protein, J gene, V gene.

ASRRGTGSDTGELF TRBJ2-2 TRBV2
ASSFSPGHNQPQH TRBJ1-5 TRBV5-6
ASSLAGGNTPDTQY TRBJ2-3 TRBV7-6
ASSWDSGNTEAF TRBJ1-1 TRBV5-1
ASSEALKGYT TRBJ1-2 TRBV6-1
ASRSMGGRGTDTQY TRBJ2-3 TRBV5-4
ASSIGQGQETQY TRBJ2-5 TRBV19
ASSILAGQGADTQY TRBJ2-3 TRBV19
AWSVGAGELF TRBJ2-2 TRBV30
ASTLRGKANEQF TRBJ2-1 TRBV5-4
ASSLKQNTEAF TRBJ1-1 TRBV18
ASSVAGPDETFYGYT TRBJ1-2 TRBV25-1
ASSWSGGTNTGELF TRBJ2-2 TRBV5-6
ASSRGLAGAFQETQY TRBJ2-5 TRBV5-1
ASGGTANTEAF TRBJ1-1 TRBV25-1
ASSLGTGGGYT TRBJ1-2 TRBV7-3
ASSKGQLTEAF TRBJ1-1 TRBV9
ASSSEGPARLLRQY TRBJ2-7 TRBV7-8
ASGIDSYGYT TRBJ1-2 TRBV12-5
ASSVAPRRPGTDTQY TRBJ2-3 TRBV9
ASSLVASGGETQY TRBJ2-3 TRBV7-9
ASSLWPSEQETQY TRBJ2-5 TRBV5-1
ASSSGGSRSSYEQY TRBJ2-7 TRBV7-8
ASSQELSQTGGDSPLH TRBJ1-6 TRBV4-2
ASSTSGNTQY TRBJ2-3 TRBV9
ASSVVQGAAYGYT TRBJ1-2 TRBV25-1
ASSSSDSESYEQY TRBJ2-7 TRBV7-9
ASSQDSSLGEQY TRBJ2-7 TRBV5-1
ASSLGSGYNEKLF TRBJ1-4 TRBV5-1
ASKAVFSGEQY TRBJ2-7 TRBV6-5
ASSEDKRGARY TRBJ2-5 TRBV6-1
ASSVRLATEQY TRBJ2-7 TRBV9
ASSQLQGVDTEAF TRBJ1-1 TRBV4-1
ASSQTGGLRTEAF TRBJ1-1 TRBV7-9
ASSAPHTGFGGEAF TRBJ1-1 TRBV6-1
ATSRDGGGPGELF TRBJ2-2 TRBV15
ASLGLTQSYGYT TRBJ1-2 TRBV18
ASSFTGGNTEAF TRBJ1-1 TRBV7-9
ASISRRQGKLF TRBJ1-4 TRBV28
ASSSSGGTEAF TRBJ1-1 TRBV7-9
ASSTQRLAGSTDTQY TRBJ2-3 TRBV19
AWSGGIAEAF TRBJ1-1 TRBV30
ASSFTGFGDTEAF TRBJ1-1 TRBV5-1
ASSHDRGLKATNEKLF TRBJ1-4 TRBV4-1
ASTLGRTGRNYGYT TRBJ1-2 TRBV5-6
ASSLAVDTEAF TRBJ1-1 TRBV7-9
ASSQDGLAGSSEQF TRBJ2-1 TRBV4-1
ASSLEGGLGYT TRBJ1-2 TRBV5-4
ASSSLAGVLSDTQY TRBJ2-3 TRBV27
ASSVTGNTGELF TRBJ2-2 TRBV9
ASSQGGGTQPQH TRBJ1-5 TRBV7-9
ASSPTTGGIREAF TRBJ1-1 TRBV5-4
ASSPTGGYGYT TRBJ1-2 TRBV5-1
ASSLWGDNEQF TRBJ2-1 TRBV5-5
ASSPPGLETQY TRBJ2-5 TRBV18
ASSLIKERPYEQY . TRBV27